These 27 T cell receptor beta chains were sequenced from one sample in a study of vaccination effects on CD4 cells after COVID-19. Sequencing in the ViraFEST assay came after antigen-specific CD4+ T cells had been expanded with viral peptide pools, which were used to stimulate PBMC. The culture ran for under eleven days, and then CD4+ T cells were isolated. All participants had two doses of either the BNT162b2 or mRNA-1273 vaccine. Clones were sequenced by immunoSEQ multiplex PCR, and TCRdb holds only the in-frame ones, with some missing. Of tens of thousands of clones in the sample, approximately 64% were seen once. Their antigen targets remain unknown. The specimen comprised CD4+ T cells from PBMCs cultured with SARS-CoV-2 spike peptides, sampled after COVID-19 vaccination. All receptors derive from a human donor who received a COVID-19 vaccine.

The genes are TRBV5-1 and TRBJ2-3; D is undetermined. The CDR3 sequence is 16 residues long. The germline V gene encodes CDR1 SGHRS and CDR2 YFSETQ. Deletions cut 1 base from V and 2 bases from J, with 14 bases between. The CDR3 loop reads CASSLRASSFTDTQYF. DNA of the CDR3: TGCGCCAGCAGCTTGCGGGCGTCGTCTTTCACAGATACGCAGTATTTT.

V gene TRBV6-6 combines with J gene TRBJ1-2; TRBD1 aligns across 9 bases. CDR1 is MNHNY and CDR2 is SVGAGI in the germline V gene (reference sequence). Trimming removed 5 bases from V and 8 bases from J; junction bases left unmatched: 12. CDR3 length: 15 residues. The CDR3 spells CASSDPDRGHPGYTF. The CDR3 DNA reads as TGTGCCAGCAGTGACCCGGACAGGGGACACCCAGGCTACACCTTC.

V is TRBV5-1 and J is TRBJ2-2; maybe TRBD1 (6 bases). V lost 3 bases, J lost 5 bases, and 11 bases lay in between. Germline V gene sequence: CDR1 SGHRS, CDR2 YFSETQ. There are 14 residues in the CDR3. This CDR3 reads CASSWGQGTGELFF. For the CDR3, the DNA is TGCGCCAGCAGCTGGGGGCAGGGAACCGGGGAGCTGTTTTTT.

The rearrangement uses TRBV12-3 or TRBV12-4 and TRBJ1-6; D perhaps matches TRBD1 (6 bases). This CDR3 has 12 amino acids. The V end was cut by 6 bases, the J end by 13 bases, with 13 bases between. CDR3 region: CASSKSQGPLHF. CDR3 sequence (DNA): TGTGCCAGCAGCAAATCACAGGGTCCCCTCCACTTT.

As for this clone: The sample holds other DNA sequences that translate to the same CDR3. This sequence joins TRBV4-1 and TRBJ2-3; D remains ambiguous. V dropped 1 base and J dropped 2 bases, with 13 bases sitting between them. Germline V gene data show CDR1 as MGHRA and CDR2 as YSYEKL. The CDR3 runs to 16 residues. CDR3 region: CASSQVDLGFTDTQYF. CDR3 nucleotides: TGCGCCAGCAGCCAAGTTGATCTCGGATTCACAGATACGCAGTATTTT.

This clone was seen more than once but under ten times. V and J are TRBV4-1 and TRBJ2-1, with 10 bases matching TRBD2. V was clipped by 4 bases and J by 10 bases; unmatched bases: 10. This CDR3 has 15 residues. The germline V gene has CDR1 MGHRA and CDR2 YSYEKL. Written as DNA, the CDR3 is TGCGCCAGCAGCCCTAGCGGGAGCTTCCTTGGCGAGCAGTTCTTC. Residues: CASSPSGSFLGEQFF.

V and J are TRBV18 and TRBJ2-2; D is unresolved. V was cut by 3 bases and J by 0 bases, with 5 bases left in between. Germline values: CDR1 KGHSH, CDR2 LQKENI. The CDR3 runs 14 residues. CDR3 loop: CASSPLANTGELFF. The DNA of the CDR3 is TGTGCCAGCTCACCCCTAGCGAACACCGGGGAGCTGTTTTTT.

Of note for this clone: Relative to the germline gene, one junction end is altered; a read error may explain this. CDR3 in amino acids: CASSQDDRGINF. The CDR3 DNA reads TGTGCCAGCAGCCAAGACGACAGGGGGATAAACTTC. The chain combines TRBV3-1 (or the pseudogene TRBV3-2) with TRBJ2-7, with TRBD1 matching 9 bases. The CDR3 loop spans 12 amino acids. The V gene's germline CDR1 is LGHDT and CDR2 YNNKEL (reference sequence).

The genes are TRBV7-9 and TRBJ1-1; 8 positions match TRBD1. The germline CDR1 and CDR2 sequences are SEHNR and FQNEAQ (reference sequence). Unmatched junction bases numbered 10, after V lost 5 bases and J lost 11 bases. The CDR3 extends over 13 amino acids. The CDR3 here is CASSRIGQGNAFF. The CDR3 bases are TGTGCCAGCAGCCGAATAGGACAGGGAAACGCTTTCTTT.

CDR3 bases: TGTGCCAGCAGAAGGGACGGACCGAATTCACCCCTCCACTTT. It specifies CASRRDGPNSPLHF. The chain has TRBV2 and TRBJ1-6; D is perhaps TRBD1 (5 bases). Germline loops: CDR1 SNHLY, CDR2 FYNNEI. The CDR3 totals 14 residues. Trimming shortened V by 6 bases and J by 7 bases, and 13 bases separated the two germline ends.

The chain combines TRBV6-2 or TRBV6-3 with TRBJ2-7, with TRBD2 identical over 7 bases. With 2 bases clipped from V and 1 base from J, the junction kept 8 bases outside the gene matches. The CDR3 covers 16 residues. Germline CDR1 reads MNHEY; CDR2 reads SVGEGT. CDR3 region: CASSYPGLLQSYEQYF. The CDR3 DNA sequence: TGTGCCAGCAGTTACCCGGGACTACTTCAATCCTACGAGCAGTACTTC.

The rearrangement links TRBV6-5 to TRBJ2-5; D not certain. CDR1 and CDR2 from the germline V gene are MNHEY and SVGAGI. Between the trimmed V and J ends, which lost 2 bases and 3 bases, there was a span of 13 bases. CDR3 length: 15 residues. CDR3 protein: CASSYIGLDEETQYF. CDR3 sequence (DNA): TGTGCCAGCAGTTACATAGGGCTAGACGAAGAGACCCAGTACTTC.

The V and J genes are TRBV5-1 and TRBJ1-1, with 8 positions matching TRBD1. The CDR3 extends over 14 amino acids. CDR1 and CDR2 (germline): SGHRS, YFSETQ. Trimming removed 1 base from V and 6 bases from J; junction bases left unmatched: 5. DNA for the CDR3: TGCGCCAGCAGCTTGCAAACGACAGGGGCTGAAGCTTTCTTT. Protein sequence: CASSLQTTGAEAFF.

The genes are TRBV5-1 and TRBJ2-5; D call uncertain. This CDR3 is built from 13 residues. Germline loops: CDR1 SGHRS, CDR2 YFSETQ. V dropped 0 bases and J dropped 5 bases, with 8 bases sitting between them. CDR3 sequence reads: CASSLAAFETQYF. CDR3 coding DNA: TGCGCCAGCAGCTTGGCTGCTTTCGAGACCCAGTACTTC. Variable domain in full (rest from reference TRBV5-1 and TRBJ2-5): KAGVTQTPRYLIKTRGQQVTLSCSPISGHRSVSWYQQTPGQGLQFLFEYFSETQRNKGNFPGRFSGRQFSNSRSEMNVSTLELGDSALYLCASSLAAFETQYFGPGTRLLVL.

This clone appeared a single time. The chain has TRBV6-5 and TRBJ1-3; D gene ambiguous. In germline, CDR1 is MNHEY, CDR2 SVGAGI. The CDR3 has 15 amino acids. Trimming took 0 bases from V and 0 from J, leaving 6 bases between them. CDR3 nucleotides: TGTGCCAGCAGTTACTCTCAGTCCTCTGGAAACACCATATATTTT. This translates into CASSYSQSSGNTIYF.

This rearrangement joins TRBV20-1 to TRBJ2-5; the D is unclear. The V gene lost 3 bases and the J gene lost 5 bases, with 13 bases spanning the gap. This CDR3 is built from 13 residues. Germline CDR1 is DFQATT and CDR2 is SNEGSKA (reference sequence). CDR3: CSASNQNVETQYF. CDR3 in DNA: TGCAGTGCTAGTAACCAGAACGTGGAGACCCAGTACTTC.

CDR3 sequence: CATSDPGQSTDTQYF. In DNA form, the CDR3 reads TGTGCCACCAGTGATCCGGGACAGAGCACAGATACGCAGTATTTT. The chain couples TRBV24-1 to TRBJ2-3, with 7 bases matching TRBD1. Losses at the gene ends were 3 bases for V and 0 bases for J; bases not matched to a gene: 2. The CDR3 spans 15 residues. Per germline, CDR1 KGHDR and CDR2 SFDVKD.

The rearrangement joins TRBV6-5 to TRBJ2-7; 7 nucleotides line up with TRBD2. The CDR3 contains 15 residues. Trimming removed 5 bases from V and 0 bases from J; junction bases left unmatched: 7. Germline V gene lookup returns CDR1 MNHEY and CDR2 SVGAGI. CDR3 protein: CASSKSGVPSYEQYF. CDR3 nucleotides: TGTGCCAGCAGTAAAAGCGGGGTACCCTCCTACGAGCAGTACTTC.

The rearrangement joins TRBV24-1 to TRBJ2-3; 9 bases are shared with TRBD2. The trim removed 3 bases at V and 4 bases at J, leaving 16 bases unmatched. Looked up from germline, CDR1 is KGHDR and CDR2 is SFDVKD. The CDR3 spans 19 residues. CDR3 DNA: TGTGCCACCAGTGATCCGACTAGCGGTTTAGTCTTCGGAGCAGATACGCAGTATTTT. Its protein product is CATSDPTSGLVFGADTQYF.

The rearrangement links TRBV18 to TRBJ1-5, with 7 bases aligning to TRBD1. J was trimmed by 7 bases and V by 4 bases; bases with no gene match: 10. CDR3 size: 15 residues. From germline, CDR1 is KGHSH and CDR2 LQKENI. CDR3 bases: TGTGCCAGCTCACAAGAAACAGGGGTAGAACAGCCCCAGCATTTT. The encoded protein is CASSQETGVEQPQHF.

This clone occurred a few times. The chain carries TRBV3-1 (or the pseudogene TRBV3-2) and TRBJ2-3, with unresolved D. The CDR3 covers 15 residues. Germline loops: CDR1 LGHDT, CDR2 YNNKEL (reference sequence). The V gene lost 0 bases and the J gene lost 0 bases, with 7 bases spanning the gap. In DNA, the CDR3 is TGTGCCAGCAGCCAAGACCATATCAGCACAGATACGCAGTATTTT. Translating gives CASSQDHISTDTQYF.

The genes are TRBV7-2 and TRBJ1-1; D is possibly TRBD1 (5 bases). Trimming left V 2 bases short and J 1 base short, with 8 bases between. The CDR3 is 14 amino acids. The germline V gene has CDR1 SGHTA and CDR2 FQGNSA. The CDR3 protein is CASSLSGTNTEAFF. The CDR3 nucleotides read TGTGCCAGCAGCTTATCAGGGACGAACACTGAAGCTTTCTTT.

The CDR3 DNA reads as TGTGCCTGGAGTGTACAGGGGGCCTACGGCTACACCTTC. This sequence encodes CAWSVQGAYGYTF. The chain recombines TRBV30 with TRBJ1-2, with 9 bases identical to TRBD1. The trim removed 0 bases at V and 8 bases at J, leaving 4 bases unmatched. Germline CDR1 and CDR2: GTSNPN and SVGIG (reference sequence). This CDR3 has 13 residues.

This clone came up a few times. The rearrangement joins TRBV13 to TRBJ1-3; perhaps TRBD1 as D (5 bases). V lost 0 bases and J lost 0, with 21 bases in between. The germline V gene has CDR1 PRHDT and CDR2 FYEKMQ (reference sequence). The CDR3 length is 20 residues. Written as DNA, the CDR3 is TGTGCCAGCAGCTTAGGCCCAATTTCCCGGACAACCGGCTCTGGAAACACCATATATTTT. Its translation: CASSLGPISRTTGSGNTIYF.

Only one count was recorded for this clone. This chain links TRBV5-4 with TRBJ2-3, with 13 positions matching TRBD2. Germline V lookup: CDR1 SGHNT, CDR2 YYREEE (reference sequence). This CDR3 has 16 residues. J lost 5 bases, V lost 4 bases, and 7 bases had no gene match. The chain's CDR3 is CASSRTSGSLVDTQYF. The CDR3 bases are TGTGCCAGCAGCCGGACTAGCGGGAGTTTGGTAGATACGCAGTATTTT.

The chain recombines TRBV7-9 with TRBJ1-2, with a possible D match to TRBD1 (5 bases). Trimming removed 3 bases from V and 5 bases from J, with 7 bases in between. The CDR3 consists of 12 residues. Germline lookup yields CDR1 SEHNR and CDR2 FQNEAQ (reference sequence). CDR3 residues: CASSFEGYGYTF. For the CDR3, the DNA is TGTGCCAGCAGCTTCGAGGGGTATGGCTACACCTTC.

V gene TRBV19 combines with J gene TRBJ2-3, with TRBD2 matching 9 bases. Germline-derived CDR1 and CDR2 are LNHDA and SQIVND (reference sequence). The junction had 6 bases not matched to a gene; V was cut back by 5 bases and J by 3 bases. This CDR3 is built from 15 residues. CDR3 loop: CASSDAGGGTDTQYF. CDR3 nucleotide sequence: TGTGCCAGTAGTGACGCGGGAGGGGGAACAGATACGCAGTATTTT.